The rows below give T cell receptor beta chains drawn from one sample of a study of cytomegalovirus exposure and HLA in healthy donors. Repertoires were generated with immunoSEQ multiplex PCR, while TCRdb's copy carries only in-frame clones and drops some. There are around 180,000 clones in the sample; roughly 87% occur only once, and 0.2% to 0.3% lies in the top ten. The sequencing input was PBMCs. These receptors were collected from a girl under three years old in good health and CMV-seronegative. CDR3s include the opening cysteine and the closing phenylalanine or tryptophan. Fields, in order: V gene, clone size, J gene, D gene, CDR3 DNA, CDR3 protein. A D gene is named only where the DNA matches it firmly. A row's size may be missing; if present it is once, few, many or a size class.

TRBV5-4	NA	TRBJ1-1	NA	TGTGCCAGCAGCTTGGTCGCAGGGAGGACTGAAGCTTTCTTT	CASSLVAGRTEAFF
TRBV5-4	NA	TRBJ2-3	NA	TGTGCCAGCAGCTTCCCCGGGATTAGGCCAGATACGCAGTATTTT	CASSFPGIRPDTQYF
TRBV11-2	NA	TRBJ1-2	NA	TGTGCCAGCAGCTCCCCCCGGGTCTCTAACTATGGCTACACCTTC	CASSSPRVSNYGYTF
TRBV11-3	NA	TRBJ2-7	TRBD1	TGTGCCAGCAGCTTTCCCGGGACAGGGAGCCACGAGCAGTACTTC	CASSFPGTGSHEQYF
TRBV7-9	NA	TRBJ2-3	NA	TGTGCCAGCACCCCAGACCTGAGGCGGACAGATACGCAGTATTTT	CASTPDLRRTDTQYF
TRBV2	NA	TRBJ1-1	NA	TGTGCCAGTACTGGGAGTCTGAACACTGAAGCTTTCTTT	CASTGSLNTEAFF
TRBV4-3	NA	TRBJ2-7	TRBD2	TGCGCCAGCAGCCTCTTCCAGCGGGAGACCTACGAGCAGTACTTC	CASSLFQRETYEQYF
TRBV19	NA	TRBJ1-3	NA	TGTGCCAGTACCCTCGACAGCCTGGGCAGTTTCAACACCATATATTTT	CASTLDSLGSFNTIYF
TRBV11-2	NA	TRBJ1-3	NA	TGTGCCAGCAGCATGACAGTTAGCTCTGGAAACACCATATATTTT	CASSMTVSSGNTIYF
TRBV30	NA	TRBJ1-5	NA	TGTGCCTCCAGACAGGGCAATCAGCCCCAGCATTTT	CASRQGNQPQHF
TRBV6-1	NA	TRBJ1-2	NA	TGTGCCAGCAGTGAGCCGGGACACACTAACTATGGCTACACCTTC	CASSEPGHTNYGYTF
TRBV4-1	once	TRBJ2-1	TRBD2	TGCGCCAGCAGCCAAGTCCAATTAGCGGGCGGTGACAATGAGCAGTTCTTC	CASSQVQLAGGDNEQFF
TRBV2	few	TRBJ1-1	TRBD1	TGTGCCAGCAGTACTGGACAGGATCTAATGAACACTGAAGCTTTCTTT	CASSTGQDLMNTEAFF
TRBV6-5	NA	TRBJ1-3	NA	TGTGCCAGCAGTTACTCTCTTGGCGGGGGTGGAAACACCATATATTTT	CASSYSLGGGGNTIYF
TRBV7-2	NA	TRBJ1-1	NA	TGTGCCAGCAGCCCCGGTAGGACAGCGGTTGAAGCTTTCTTT	CASSPGRTAVEAFF
TRBV27	NA	TRBJ2-7	TRBD1	TGTGCCAGCAGAGATACAGGGGGCGGGTACGAGCAGTACTTC	CASRDTGGGYEQYF
TRBV25-1	NA	TRBJ1-5	NA	TGTGCCAGCAGTGAGGACATTAGCAATCAGCCCCAGCATTTT	CASSEDISNQPQHF
TRBV5-1	NA	TRBJ1-1	TRBD1	TGCGCCAGCAGCTTACAGGGGTGGCGTGAAGCTTTCTTT	CASSLQGWREAFF
TRBV2	once	TRBJ2-2	NA	TGTGCCAGTATACAGGCGAAGAACACCGGGGAGCTGTTTTTT	CASIQAKNTGELFF
TRBV5-4	once	TRBJ2-1	TRBD2	TGTGCCAGCAGCTCACTCGCTAGCGGGAGGAACAATGAGCAGTTCTTC	CASSSLASGRNNEQFF
TRBV14	NA	TRBJ1-6	NA	TGTGCCAGCAGCCAATATATTCACGGTTATTCACCCCTCCACTTT	CASSQYIHGYSPLHF
TRBV7-3	NA	TRBJ2-2	NA	TGTGCCAGCAGCTTAAGGCGTCTTACAGGAAACACCGGGGAGCTGTTTTTT	CASSLRRLTGNTGELFF
TRBV5-1	NA	TRBJ1-2	NA	TGCGCCAGCAGCTTGGAAGACCCGGGAGATGGACTTCACTATGGCTACACCTTC	CASSLEDPGDGLHYGYTF
TRBV9	NA	TRBJ2-1	TRBD2	TGTGCCAGCAGCCGACAATCGAATAGCGGGACGAGCTCCTACAATGAGCAGTTCTTC	CASSRQSNSGTSSYNEQFF
TRBV5-4	NA	TRBJ2-1	TRBD1	TGTGCCAGCAGCTCCATGGGACAGGGAAACTACAATGAGCAGTTCTTC	CASSSMGQGNYNEQFF
TRBV4-1	NA	TRBJ2-7	TRBD1	TGCGCCAGCAGCCGACCGGGACAGGGGGCGCTTGAGCAGTACTTC	CASSRPGQGALEQYF